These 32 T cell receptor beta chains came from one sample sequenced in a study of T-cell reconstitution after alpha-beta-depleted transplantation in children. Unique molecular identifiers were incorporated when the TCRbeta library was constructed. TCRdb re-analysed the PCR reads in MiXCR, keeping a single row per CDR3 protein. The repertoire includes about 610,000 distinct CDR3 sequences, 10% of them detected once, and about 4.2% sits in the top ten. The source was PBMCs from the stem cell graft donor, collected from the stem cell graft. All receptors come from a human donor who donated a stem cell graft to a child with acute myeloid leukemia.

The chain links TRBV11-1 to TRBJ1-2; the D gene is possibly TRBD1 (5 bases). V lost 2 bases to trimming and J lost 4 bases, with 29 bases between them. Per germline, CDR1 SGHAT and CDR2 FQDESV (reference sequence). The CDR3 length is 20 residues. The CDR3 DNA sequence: TGTGCCAGCAGCTTAATTTTGATGGGGGACCGCGAGGGGCTAATCTATGGCTACACCTTC. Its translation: CASSLILMGDREGLIYGYTF.

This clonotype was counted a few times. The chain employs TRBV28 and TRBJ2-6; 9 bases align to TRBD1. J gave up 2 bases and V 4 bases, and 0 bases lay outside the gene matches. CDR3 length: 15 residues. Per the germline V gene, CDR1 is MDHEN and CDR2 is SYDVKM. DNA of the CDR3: TGTGCCAGCAGTTACAGGGGGCCTGGGGCCAACGTCCTGACTTTC. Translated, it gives CASSYRGPGANVLTF.

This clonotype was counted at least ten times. The CDR3 nucleotides read TGTGCCAGCAGCCAAGACTCCGGGACGGGGGAACTACACAATGAGCAGTTCTTC. It codes for CASSQDSGTGELHNEQFF. The chain recombines TRBV4-2 with TRBJ2-1; possibly TRBD2 for D (6 bases). The CDR3 totals 18 residues. The V gene lost 0 bases and the J gene lost 5 bases, with 20 bases spanning the gap. CDR1 and CDR2 (germline): LGHNA, YNFKEQ.

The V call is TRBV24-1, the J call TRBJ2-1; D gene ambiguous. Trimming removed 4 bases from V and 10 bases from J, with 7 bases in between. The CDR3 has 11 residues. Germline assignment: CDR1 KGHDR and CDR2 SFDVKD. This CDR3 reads CATSDPTEQFF. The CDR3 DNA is TGTGCCACCAGTGACCCGACAGAGCAGTTCTTC.

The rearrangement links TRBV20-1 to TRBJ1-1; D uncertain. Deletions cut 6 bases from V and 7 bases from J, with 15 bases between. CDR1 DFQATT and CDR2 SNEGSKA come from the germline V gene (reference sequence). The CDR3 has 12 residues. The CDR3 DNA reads TGCAGTGCGAACCCAGGTCGTGATGAAGCTTTCTTT. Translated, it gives CSANPGRDEAFF.

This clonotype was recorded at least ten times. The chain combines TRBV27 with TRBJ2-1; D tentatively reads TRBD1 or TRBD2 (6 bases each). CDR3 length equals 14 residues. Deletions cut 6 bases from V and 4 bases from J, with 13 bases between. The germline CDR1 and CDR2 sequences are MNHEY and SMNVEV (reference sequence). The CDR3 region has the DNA TGTGCCAGCAGACCTAGGGGGGATTACAATGAGCAGTTCTTC. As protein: CASRPRGDYNEQFF.

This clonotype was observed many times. DNA of the CDR3: TGTGCCAGCAGCGGTAGGGCCCACACAGATACGCAGTATTTT. Its protein product is CASSGRAHTDTQYF. The chain recombines TRBV7-2 with TRBJ2-3; D call uncertain. Trimming removed 5 bases at V and 2 bases at J, with 11 bases between. CDR1 and CDR2 (germline): SGHTA, FQGNSA. This CDR3 region has 14 residues.

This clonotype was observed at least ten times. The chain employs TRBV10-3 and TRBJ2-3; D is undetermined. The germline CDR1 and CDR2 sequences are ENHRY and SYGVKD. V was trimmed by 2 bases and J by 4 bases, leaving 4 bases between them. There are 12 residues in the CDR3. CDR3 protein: CAISEVADTQYF. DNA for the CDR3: TGTGCCATCAGTGAGGTCGCAGATACGCAGTATTTT.

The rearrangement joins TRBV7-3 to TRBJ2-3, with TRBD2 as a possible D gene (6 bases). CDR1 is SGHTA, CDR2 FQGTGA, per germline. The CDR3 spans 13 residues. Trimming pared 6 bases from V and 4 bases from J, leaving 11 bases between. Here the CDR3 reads CASRLTRSDTQYF. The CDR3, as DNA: TGTGCCAGCAGATTGACTAGATCAGATACGCAGTATTTT.

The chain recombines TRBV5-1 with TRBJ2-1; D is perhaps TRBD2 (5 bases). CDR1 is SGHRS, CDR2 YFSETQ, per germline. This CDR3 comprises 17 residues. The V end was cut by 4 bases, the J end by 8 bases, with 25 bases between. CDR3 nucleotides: TGCGCCAGCAGCCCAGGACTCCAACCCGTCTCTAGGGATGAGCAGTTCTTC. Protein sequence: CASSPGLQPVSRDEQFF. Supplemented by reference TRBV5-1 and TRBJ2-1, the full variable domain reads KAGVTQTPRYLIKTRGQQVTLSCSPISGHRSVSWYQQTPGQGLQFLFEYFSETQRNKGNFPGRFSGRQFSNSRSEMNVSTLELGDSALYLCASSPGLQPVSRDEQFFGPGTRLTVL.

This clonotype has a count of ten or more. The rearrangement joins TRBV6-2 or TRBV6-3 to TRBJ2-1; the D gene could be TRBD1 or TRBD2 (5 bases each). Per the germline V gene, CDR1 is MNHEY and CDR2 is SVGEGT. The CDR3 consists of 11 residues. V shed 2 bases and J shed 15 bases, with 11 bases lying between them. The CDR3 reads CASSYGPGRFF. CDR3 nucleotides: TGTGCCAGCAGTTACGGCCCAGGGAGGTTCTTC.

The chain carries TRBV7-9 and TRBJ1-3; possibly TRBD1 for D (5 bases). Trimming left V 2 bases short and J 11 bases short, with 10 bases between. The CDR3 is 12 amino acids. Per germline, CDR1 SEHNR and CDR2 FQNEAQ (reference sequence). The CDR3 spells CASSLSDNAIYF. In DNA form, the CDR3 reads TGTGCCAGCAGCTTATCGGACAACGCCATATATTTT.

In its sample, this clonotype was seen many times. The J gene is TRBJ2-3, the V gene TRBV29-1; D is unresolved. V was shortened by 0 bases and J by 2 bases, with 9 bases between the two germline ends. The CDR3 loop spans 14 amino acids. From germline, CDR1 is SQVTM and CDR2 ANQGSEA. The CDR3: CSVEEGSVTDTQYF. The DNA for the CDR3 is TGCAGCGTTGAAGAGGGGTCGGTCACAGATACGCAGTATTTT.

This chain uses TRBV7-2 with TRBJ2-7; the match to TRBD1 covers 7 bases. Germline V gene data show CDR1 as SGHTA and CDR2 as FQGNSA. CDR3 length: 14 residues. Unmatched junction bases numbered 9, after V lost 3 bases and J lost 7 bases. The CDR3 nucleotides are TGTGCCAGCAGCTTGGGACAGACTCTAGGGGAGCAGTACTTC. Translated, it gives CASSLGQTLGEQYF.

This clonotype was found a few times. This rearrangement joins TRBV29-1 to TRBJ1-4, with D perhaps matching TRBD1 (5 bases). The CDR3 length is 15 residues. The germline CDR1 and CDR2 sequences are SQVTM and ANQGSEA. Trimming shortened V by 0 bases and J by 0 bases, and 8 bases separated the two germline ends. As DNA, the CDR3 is TGCAGCGTTGAAGAGGGGGGGACAACTAATGAAAAACTGTTTTTT. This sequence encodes CSVEEGGTTNEKLFF.

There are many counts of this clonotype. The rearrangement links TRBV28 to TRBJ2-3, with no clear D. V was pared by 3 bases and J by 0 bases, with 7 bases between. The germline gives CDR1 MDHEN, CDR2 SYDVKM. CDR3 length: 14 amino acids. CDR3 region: CASSFPSSTDTQYF. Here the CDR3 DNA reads TGTGCCAGCAGTTTTCCGTCAAGCACAGATACGCAGTATTTT.

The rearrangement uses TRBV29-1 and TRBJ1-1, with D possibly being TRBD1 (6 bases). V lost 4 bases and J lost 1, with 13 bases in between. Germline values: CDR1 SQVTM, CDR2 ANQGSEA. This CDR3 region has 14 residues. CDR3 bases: TGCAGCGTTGCCCCCGCAGGGGCGAACACTGAAGCTTTCTTT. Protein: CSVAPAGANTEAFF.

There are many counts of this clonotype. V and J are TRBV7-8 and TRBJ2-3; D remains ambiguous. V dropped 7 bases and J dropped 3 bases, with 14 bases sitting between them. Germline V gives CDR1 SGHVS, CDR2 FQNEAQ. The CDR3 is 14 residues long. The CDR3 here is CASTPETVTDTQYF. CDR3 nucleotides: TGTGCCAGCACCCCTGAGACCGTAACAGATACGCAGTATTTT.

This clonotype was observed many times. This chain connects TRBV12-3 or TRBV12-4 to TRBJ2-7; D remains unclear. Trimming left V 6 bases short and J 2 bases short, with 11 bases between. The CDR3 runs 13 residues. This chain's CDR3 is CASSIGRAYEQYF. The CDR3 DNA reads TGTGCCAGCAGCATTGGACGGGCCTACGAGCAGTACTTC.

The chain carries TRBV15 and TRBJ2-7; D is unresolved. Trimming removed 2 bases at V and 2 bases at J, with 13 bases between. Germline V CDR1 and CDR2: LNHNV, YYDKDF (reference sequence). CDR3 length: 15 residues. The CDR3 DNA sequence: TGTGCCACCAGCAGAAGGCAACCGGGCGCCTACGAGCAGTACTTC. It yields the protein CATSRRQPGAYEQYF.

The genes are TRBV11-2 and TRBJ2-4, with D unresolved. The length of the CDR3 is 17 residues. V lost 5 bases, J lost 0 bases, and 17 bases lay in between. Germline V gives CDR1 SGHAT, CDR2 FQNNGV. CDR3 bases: TGTGCCAGCAGCCCGGACGCCAGCGCCTTAGCCAAAAACATTCAGTACTTC. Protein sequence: CASSPDASALAKNIQYF.

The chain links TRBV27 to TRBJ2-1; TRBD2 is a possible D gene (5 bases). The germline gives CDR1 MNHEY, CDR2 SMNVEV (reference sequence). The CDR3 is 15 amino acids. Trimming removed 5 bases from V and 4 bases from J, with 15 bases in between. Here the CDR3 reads CASSPRRTEYNEQFF. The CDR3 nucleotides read TGTGCCAGCAGTCCCCGGAGGACCGAATACAATGAGCAGTTCTTC.

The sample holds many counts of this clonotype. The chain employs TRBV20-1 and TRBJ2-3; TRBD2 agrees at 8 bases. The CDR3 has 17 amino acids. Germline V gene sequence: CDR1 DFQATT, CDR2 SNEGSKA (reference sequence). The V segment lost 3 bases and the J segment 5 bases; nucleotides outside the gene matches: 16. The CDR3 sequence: CSARGKGFSGILDTQYF. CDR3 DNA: TGCAGTGCTAGGGGGAAGGGGTTTAGCGGGATTTTAGATACGCAGTATTTT.

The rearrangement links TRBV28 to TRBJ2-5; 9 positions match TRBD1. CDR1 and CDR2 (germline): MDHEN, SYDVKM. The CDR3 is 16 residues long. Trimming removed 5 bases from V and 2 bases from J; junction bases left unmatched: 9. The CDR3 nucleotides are TGTGCCAGCAGTCCCCCGGGGACAGGGCAACAAGAGACCCAGTACTTC. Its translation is CASSPPGTGQQETQYF.

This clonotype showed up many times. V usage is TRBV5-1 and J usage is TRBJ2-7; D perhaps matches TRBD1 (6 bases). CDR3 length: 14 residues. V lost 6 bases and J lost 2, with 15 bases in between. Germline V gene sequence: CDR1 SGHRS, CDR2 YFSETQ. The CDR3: CASKTRTDAYEQYF. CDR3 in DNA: TGCGCCAGCAAGACTCGGACAGACGCCTACGAGCAGTACTTC. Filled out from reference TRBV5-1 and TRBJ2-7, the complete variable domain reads KAGVTQTPRYLIKTRGQQVTLSCSPISGHRSVSWYQQTPGQGLQFLFEYFSETQRNKGNFPGRFSGRQFSNSRSEMNVSTLELGDSALYLCASKTRTDAYEQYFGPGTRLTVT.

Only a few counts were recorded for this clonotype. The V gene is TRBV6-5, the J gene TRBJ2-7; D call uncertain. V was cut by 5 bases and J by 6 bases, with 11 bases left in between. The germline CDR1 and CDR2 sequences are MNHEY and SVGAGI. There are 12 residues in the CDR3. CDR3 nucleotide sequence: TGTGCCAGCAGTAATGACCGCGGCGAGCAGTACTTC. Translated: CASSNDRGEQYF.

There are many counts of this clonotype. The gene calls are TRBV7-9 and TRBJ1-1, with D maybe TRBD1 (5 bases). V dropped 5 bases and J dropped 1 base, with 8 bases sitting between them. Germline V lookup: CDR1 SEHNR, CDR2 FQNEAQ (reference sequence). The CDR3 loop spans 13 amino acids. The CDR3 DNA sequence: TGTGCCAGCAGCACTGGACAGAACACTGAAGCTTTCTTT. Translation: CASSTGQNTEAFF.

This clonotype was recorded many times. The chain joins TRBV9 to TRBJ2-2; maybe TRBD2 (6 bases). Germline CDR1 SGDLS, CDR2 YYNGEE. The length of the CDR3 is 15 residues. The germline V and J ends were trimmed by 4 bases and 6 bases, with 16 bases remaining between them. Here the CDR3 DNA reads TGTGCCAGCAGCATCGAACGGAGGGCGGCCGGGGAGCTGTTTTTT. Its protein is CASSIERRAAGELFF.

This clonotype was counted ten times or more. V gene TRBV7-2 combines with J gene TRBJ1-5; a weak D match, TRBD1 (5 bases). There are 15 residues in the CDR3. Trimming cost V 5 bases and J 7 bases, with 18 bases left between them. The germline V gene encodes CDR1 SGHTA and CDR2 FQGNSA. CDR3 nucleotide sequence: TGTGCCAGCAGCGGGGGAAGGACGTTCGGCCAGCCCCAGCATTTT. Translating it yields CASSGGRTFGQPQHF.

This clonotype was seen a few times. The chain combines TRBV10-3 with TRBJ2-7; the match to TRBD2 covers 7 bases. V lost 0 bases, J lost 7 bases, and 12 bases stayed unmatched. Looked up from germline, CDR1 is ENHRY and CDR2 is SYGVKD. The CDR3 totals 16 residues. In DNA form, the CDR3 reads TGTGCCATCAGTGAGTCGACTAGCCCCCGACTGACGGAGCAGTACTTC. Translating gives CAISESTSPRLTEQYF.

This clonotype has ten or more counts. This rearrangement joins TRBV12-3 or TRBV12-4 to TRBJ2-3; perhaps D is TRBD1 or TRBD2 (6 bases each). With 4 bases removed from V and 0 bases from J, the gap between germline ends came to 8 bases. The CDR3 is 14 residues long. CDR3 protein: CASSWGASTDTQYF. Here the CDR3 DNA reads TGTGCCAGCAGTTGGGGGGCTAGCACAGATACGCAGTATTTT.

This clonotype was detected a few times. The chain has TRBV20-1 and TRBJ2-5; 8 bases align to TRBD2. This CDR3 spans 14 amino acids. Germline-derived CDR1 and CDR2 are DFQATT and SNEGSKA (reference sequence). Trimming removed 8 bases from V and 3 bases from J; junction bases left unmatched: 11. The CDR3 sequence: CSWWGPREEETQYF. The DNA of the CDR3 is TGCAGTTGGTGGGGCCCGCGGGAGGAAGAGACCCAGTACTTC.